This TCR beta chain was observed in a study of control samples from healthy donors and cancer patients. Method: immunoSEQ multiplex PCR; TCRdb's copy keeps in-frame clones and lacks some. Counted here are nearly 35,000 clones, approximately 94% occurring once; the ten biggest clones make up about 1.5%. This clone was seen more than once but under ten times. The CDR3 covers 15 residues. The germline V gene encodes CDR1 ENHRY and CDR2 SYGVKD. V dropped 4 bases and J dropped 0; count of bases not matched to a gene: 5. The chain recombines TRBV10-3 with TRBJ1-2, with TRBD1 identical over 7 bases. The sample consisted of PBMCs. This clonotype was obtained from a man aged 40-55 years with colorectal cancer. The CDR3 loop reads CAISGGTETNYGYTF. The CDR3 region has the DNA TGTGCCATCAGTGGAGGGACAGAGACTAACTATGGCTACACCTTC.